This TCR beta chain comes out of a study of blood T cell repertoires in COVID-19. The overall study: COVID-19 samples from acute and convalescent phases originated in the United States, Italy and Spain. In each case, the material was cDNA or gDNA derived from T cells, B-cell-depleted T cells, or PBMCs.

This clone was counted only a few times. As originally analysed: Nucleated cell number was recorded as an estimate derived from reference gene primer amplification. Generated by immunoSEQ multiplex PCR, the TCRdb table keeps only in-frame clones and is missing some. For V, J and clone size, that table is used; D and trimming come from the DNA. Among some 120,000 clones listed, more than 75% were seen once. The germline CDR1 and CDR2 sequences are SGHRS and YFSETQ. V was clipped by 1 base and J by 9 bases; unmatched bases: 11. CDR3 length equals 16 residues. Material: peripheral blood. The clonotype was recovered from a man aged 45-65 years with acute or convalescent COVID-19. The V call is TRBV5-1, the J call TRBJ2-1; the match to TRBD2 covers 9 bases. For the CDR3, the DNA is TGCGCCAGCAGCTTGTCCGCGGGAGGGCCGATTTCTGAGCAGTTCTTC. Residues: CASSLSAGGPISEQFF.